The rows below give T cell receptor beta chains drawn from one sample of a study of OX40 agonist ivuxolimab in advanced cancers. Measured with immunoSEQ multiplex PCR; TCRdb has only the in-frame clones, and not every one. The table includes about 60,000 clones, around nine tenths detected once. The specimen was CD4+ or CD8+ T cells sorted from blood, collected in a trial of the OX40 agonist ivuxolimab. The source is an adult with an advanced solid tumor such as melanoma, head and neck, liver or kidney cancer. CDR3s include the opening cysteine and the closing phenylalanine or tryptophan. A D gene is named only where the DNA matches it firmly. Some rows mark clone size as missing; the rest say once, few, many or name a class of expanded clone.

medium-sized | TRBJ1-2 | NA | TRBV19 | TGTGCCAGTAGTCCAGGGCGGCTAGGCTACACCTTC | CASSPGRLGYTF
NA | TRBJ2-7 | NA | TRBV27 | TGTGCCAGCAGTTACGGGGCTATCTCCTACGAGCAGTACTTC | CASSYGAISYEQYF
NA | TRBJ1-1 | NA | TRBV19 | TGTGCCAGTAAAACCCAGGGAGTTGTGAGGACTGAAGCTTTCTTT | CASKTQGVVRTEAFF
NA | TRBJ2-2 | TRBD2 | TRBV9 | TGTGCCAGCAGCGTAGGCGGGAGCGGGGAGCTGTTTTTT | CASSVGGSGELFF
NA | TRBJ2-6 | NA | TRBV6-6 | TGTGCCAGCAGTTCCGCTACCGCCGTCCTGACTTTC | CASSSATAVLTF
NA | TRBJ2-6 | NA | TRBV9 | TGTGCCAGCAGCGTACTATCTGGGGCCAACGTCCTGACTTTC | CASSVLSGANVLTF
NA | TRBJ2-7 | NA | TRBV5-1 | TGCGCCAGCAGCGGAAGGGACACGGGAGACTACGAGCAGTACTTC | CASSGRDTGDYEQYF
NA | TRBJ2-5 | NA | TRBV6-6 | TGTGCCAGCAGTGCCCCGACAGGTACCCAAGAGACCCAGTACTTC | CASSAPTGTQETQYF
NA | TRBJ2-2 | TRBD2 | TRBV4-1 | TGCGCCAGCAGCCACCCCGGGGGACTAGCGGGAGTTGACACCGGGGAGCTGTTTTTT | CASSHPGGLAGVDTGELFF
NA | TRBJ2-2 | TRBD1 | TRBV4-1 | TGCGCCAGCAGCCTGGACAGGGGACCCGGGGAGCTGTTTTTT | CASSLDRGPGELFF
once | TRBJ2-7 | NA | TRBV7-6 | TGTGCCAGCAGCTTAAGTGGGGGGCGCCCCCCCGAGCAGTACTTC | CASSLSGGRPPEQYF
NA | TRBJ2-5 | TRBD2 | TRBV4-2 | TGTGCCAGCAGCCAAGGGGGACTAGCGGGAGCCCCGGGAGAGACCCAGTACTTC | CASSQGGLAGAPGETQYF
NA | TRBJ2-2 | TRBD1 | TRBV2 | TGTGCCAGCACTCGACAGGGGCAGGGGGAGCTGTTTTTT | CASTRQGQGELFF